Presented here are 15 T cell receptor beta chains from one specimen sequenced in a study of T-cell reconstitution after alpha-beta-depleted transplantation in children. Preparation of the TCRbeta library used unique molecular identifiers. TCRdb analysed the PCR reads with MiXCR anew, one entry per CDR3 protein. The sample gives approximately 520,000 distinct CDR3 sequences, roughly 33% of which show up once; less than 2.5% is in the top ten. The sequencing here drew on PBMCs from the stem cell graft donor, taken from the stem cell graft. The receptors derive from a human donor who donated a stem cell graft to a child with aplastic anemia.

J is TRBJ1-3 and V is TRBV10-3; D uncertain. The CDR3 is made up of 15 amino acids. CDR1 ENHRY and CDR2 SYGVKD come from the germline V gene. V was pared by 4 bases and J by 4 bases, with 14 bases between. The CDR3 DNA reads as TGTGCCATCAGTGTGGGTCCGGCCAGAGGAAACACCATATATTTT. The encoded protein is CAISVGPARGNTIYF.

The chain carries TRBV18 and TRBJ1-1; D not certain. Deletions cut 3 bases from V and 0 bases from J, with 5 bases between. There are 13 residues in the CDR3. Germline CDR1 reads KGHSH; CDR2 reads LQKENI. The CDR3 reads CASSPVMNTEAFF. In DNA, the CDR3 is TGTGCCAGCTCACCCGTTATGAACACTGAAGCTTTCTTT. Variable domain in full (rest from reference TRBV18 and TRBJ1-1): NAGVMQNPRHLVRRRGQEARLRCSPMKGHSHVYWYRQLPEEGLKFMVYLQKENIIDESGMPKERFSAEFPKEGPSILRIQQVVRGDSAAYFCASSPVMNTEAFFGQGTRLTVV.

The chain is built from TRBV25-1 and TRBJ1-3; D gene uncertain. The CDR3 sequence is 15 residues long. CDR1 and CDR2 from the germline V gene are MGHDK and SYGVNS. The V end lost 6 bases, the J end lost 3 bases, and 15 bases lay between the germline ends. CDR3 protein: CASRGIPAGGNTIYF. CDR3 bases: TGTGCCAGCAGAGGTATCCCGGCAGGTGGAAACACCATATATTTT.

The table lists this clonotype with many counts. CDR3 in DNA: TGTGCCAGCAGTTACCCTGGCGGGCGGGCTTTCTTT. This sequence encodes CASSYPGGRAFF. The V gene is TRBV6-5, the J gene TRBJ1-1; no clear D. The V end was cut by 2 bases, the J end by 11 bases, with 12 bases between. The germline V gene encodes CDR1 MNHEY and CDR2 SVGAGI. The CDR3 has 12 residues.

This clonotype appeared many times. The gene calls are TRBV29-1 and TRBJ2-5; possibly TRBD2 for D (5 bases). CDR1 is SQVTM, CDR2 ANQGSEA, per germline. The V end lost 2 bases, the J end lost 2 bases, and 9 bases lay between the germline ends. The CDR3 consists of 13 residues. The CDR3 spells CSVEIAHQETQYF. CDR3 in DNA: TGCAGCGTTGAAATAGCGCATCAAGAGACCCAGTACTTC.

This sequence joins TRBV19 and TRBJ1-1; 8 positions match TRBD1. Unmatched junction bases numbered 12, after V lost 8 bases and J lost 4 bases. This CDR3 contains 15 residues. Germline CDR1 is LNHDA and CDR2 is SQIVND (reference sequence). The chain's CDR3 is CASQVKGQGATEAFF. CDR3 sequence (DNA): TGTGCCAGTCAAGTGAAGGGCCAGGGGGCCACTGAAGCTTTCTTT.

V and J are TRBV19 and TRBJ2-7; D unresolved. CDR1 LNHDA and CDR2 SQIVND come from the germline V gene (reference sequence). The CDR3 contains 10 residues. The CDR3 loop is CPREPYEQYV. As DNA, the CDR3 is TGTCCCCGAGAGCCCTACGAGCAGTACGTC.

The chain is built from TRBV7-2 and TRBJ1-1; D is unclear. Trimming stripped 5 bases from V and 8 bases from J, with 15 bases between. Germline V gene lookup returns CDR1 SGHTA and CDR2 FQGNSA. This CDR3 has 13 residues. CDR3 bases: TGTGCCAGCAGCCGGAGACCTCAAAAGGAAGCTTTCTTT. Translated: CASSRRPQKEAFF.

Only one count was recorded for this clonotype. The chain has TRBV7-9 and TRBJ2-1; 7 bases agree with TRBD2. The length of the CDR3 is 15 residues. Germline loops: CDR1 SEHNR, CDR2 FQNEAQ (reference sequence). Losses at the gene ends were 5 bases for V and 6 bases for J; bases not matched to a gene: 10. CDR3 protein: CASSPRVGGPNEQFF. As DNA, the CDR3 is TGTGCCAGCAGCCCGAGGGTGGGAGGGCCCAATGAGCAGTTCTTC.

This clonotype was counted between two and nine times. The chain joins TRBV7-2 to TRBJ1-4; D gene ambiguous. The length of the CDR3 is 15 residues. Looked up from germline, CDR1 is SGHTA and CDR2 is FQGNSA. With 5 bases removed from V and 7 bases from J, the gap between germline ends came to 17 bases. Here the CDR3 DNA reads TGTGCCAGCAGCGGTCTCCCTGGTCACAGTGAAAAACTGTTTTTT. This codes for CASSGLPGHSEKLFF.

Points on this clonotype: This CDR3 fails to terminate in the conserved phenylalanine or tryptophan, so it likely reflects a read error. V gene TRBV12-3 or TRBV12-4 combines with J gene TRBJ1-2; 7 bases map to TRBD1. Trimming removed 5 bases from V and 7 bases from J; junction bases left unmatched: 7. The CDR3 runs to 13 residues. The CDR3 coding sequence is TGTGCCAGCAGTCTTCAGGGGGATCGTGGCTACACCTTG. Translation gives CASSLQGDRGYTL.

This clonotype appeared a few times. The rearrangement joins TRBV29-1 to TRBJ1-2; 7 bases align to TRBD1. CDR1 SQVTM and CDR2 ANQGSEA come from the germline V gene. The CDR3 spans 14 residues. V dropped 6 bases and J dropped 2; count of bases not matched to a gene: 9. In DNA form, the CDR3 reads TGCAGCGTCTGGATGACAGGGACCAACTATGGCTACACCTTC. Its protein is CSVWMTGTNYGYTF. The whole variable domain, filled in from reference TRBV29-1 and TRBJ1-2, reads SAVISQKPSRDICQRGTSLTIQCQVDSQVTMMFWYRQQPGQSLTLIATANQGSEATYESGFVIDKFPISRPNLTFSTLTVSNMSPEDSSIYLCSVWMTGTNYGYTFGSGTRLTVV.

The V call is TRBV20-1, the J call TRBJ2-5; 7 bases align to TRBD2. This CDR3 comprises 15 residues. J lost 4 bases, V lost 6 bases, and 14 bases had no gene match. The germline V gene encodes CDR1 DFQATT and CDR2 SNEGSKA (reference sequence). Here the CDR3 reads CSAPLIKRGRETQYF. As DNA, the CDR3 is TGCAGTGCCCCCCTCATTAAACGCGGGAGAGAGACCCAGTACTTC.

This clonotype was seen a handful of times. The CDR3 spells CASSPRDYGTTNEKLFF. The CDR3 DNA follows: TGTGCCAGCTCACCAAGGGACTATGGGACAACTAATGAAAAACTGTTTTTT. J is TRBJ1-4 and V is TRBV18, with D possibly TRBD1 on 5 matching bases. V lost 2 bases, J lost 0 bases, and 13 bases lay in between. This CDR3 has 17 amino acids. Per the germline V gene, CDR1 is KGHSH and CDR2 is LQKENI.

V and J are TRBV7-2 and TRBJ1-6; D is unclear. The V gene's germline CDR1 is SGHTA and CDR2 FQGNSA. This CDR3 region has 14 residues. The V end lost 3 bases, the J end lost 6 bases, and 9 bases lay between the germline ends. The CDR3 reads CASSFNPLNSPLHF. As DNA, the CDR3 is TGTGCCAGCAGCTTTAACCCGCTTAATTCACCCCTCCACTTT.